Following are 8 T cell receptor beta chains from one sample sequenced in a study of blood T cell repertoires in COVID-19. TCRdb's table, derived via immunoSEQ multiplex PCR, lists solely in-frame clones and lacks some. The sample yields about 250,000 clones, more than 85% seen once. The sequenced material came from PBMCs or T cells enriched from blood (not recorded which). Receptors originate from a woman in her 50s who had recovered from COVID-19.

The V gene is TRBV9, the J gene TRBJ2-7; a weak D match, TRBD2 (6 bases). The CDR3 runs 15 residues. V was shortened by 3 bases and J by 4 bases, with 17 bases between the two germline ends. The V gene's germline CDR1 is SGDLS and CDR2 YYNGEE. The DNA for the CDR3 is TGTGCCAGCAGCGCCCGGACGACTAGTTGGTACGAGCAGTACTTC. As protein: CASSARTTSWYEQYF.

This chain uses TRBV4-1 with TRBJ2-7, with D perhaps TRBD2 (7 bases). There are 16 residues in the CDR3. The V and J ends lost 4 bases and 0 bases respectively, with 16 bases between them. Germline values: CDR1 MGHRA, CDR2 YSYEKL. Here the CDR3 DNA reads TGCGCCAGCAGCCCTCTGGGGGGCGGGAGCTCCTACGAGCAGTACTTC. Translated, it gives CASSPLGGGSSYEQYF.

The V call is TRBV12-5, the J call TRBJ1-4, with TRBD1 matching 9 bases. The CDR3 contains 14 residues. Trimming removed 5 bases from V and 8 bases from J; junction bases left unmatched: 6. Germline lookup yields CDR1 LGHNT and CDR2 FRNRAP. The CDR3 DNA reads as TGTGCTAGTGGTAGGGACAGGGTGTGGGAAAAACTGTTTTTT. It is translated as CASGRDRVWEKLFF.

This chain uses TRBV6-9 with TRBJ1-4; the match to TRBD1 covers 7 bases. Germline V gene sequence: CDR1 MNHGY, CDR2 SVAAGI. Trimming cost V 4 bases and J 6 bases; bases outside gene matches: 5. CDR3 length: 14 residues. The CDR3 spells CASSSRDSDEKLFF. CDR3 DNA: TGTGCCAGCAGTTCGAGGGACAGCGATGAAAAACTGTTTTTT.

The rearrangement links TRBV19 to TRBJ2-2; a possible D gene is TRBD1 (5 bases). The V and J ends lost 6 bases and 5 bases respectively, with 13 bases between them. The CDR3 covers 14 residues. The germline gives CDR1 LNHDA, CDR2 SQIVND (reference sequence). CDR3 sequence: CASRNRRGTGELFF. The CDR3 nucleotides read TGTGCCAGTAGAAACCGAAGGGGAACCGGGGAGCTGTTTTTT.

The V and J genes are TRBV9 and TRBJ1-4, with TRBD1 identical over 8 bases. The germline gives CDR1 SGDLS, CDR2 YYNGEE. CDR3 length equals 14 residues. The V gene end was trimmed by 3 bases and the J gene end by 8 bases; junction bases not matched to a gene: 6. CDR3 nucleotides: TGTGCCAGCAGCGCAACCGGGACAGGAGAAAAACTGTTTTTT. Encoded protein: CASSATGTGEKLFF. The whole variable domain, remainder taken from reference TRBV9 and TRBJ1-4, is DSGVTQTPKHLITATGQRVTLRCSPRSGDLSVYWYQQSLDQGLQFLIQYYNGEERAKGNILERFSAQQFPDLHSELNLSSLELGDSALYFCASSATGTGEKLFFGSGTQLSVL.

V usage is TRBV7-2 and J usage is TRBJ2-7; D is perhaps TRBD2 (6 bases). Trimming shortened V by 3 bases and J by 6 bases, and 27 bases separated the two germline ends. Germline V gene lookup returns CDR1 SGHTA and CDR2 FQGNSA. CDR3 size: 18 residues. As DNA, the CDR3 is TGTGCCAGCAGCTTCGTAGGATTAGCCGGGGGTACGCGGGTCGAGCAGTACTTC. Its translation: CASSFVGLAGGTRVEQYF.

This chain joins TRBV6-2 or TRBV6-3 and TRBJ1-2, with D maybe TRBD1 (6 bases). Germline V gene sequence: CDR1 MNHEY, CDR2 SVGEGT. Trimming took 6 bases from V and 6 from J, leaving 11 bases between them. This CDR3 is built from 12 residues. The CDR3 reads CASSRDNNGYTF. As DNA, the CDR3 is TGTGCCAGCAGCCGGGACAACAATGGCTACACCTTC.